This TCR beta chain was sequenced for a study of glioma-infiltrating T cells. The iRepertoire nested amplicon-rescue multiplex PCR amplified TCR alpha and beta CDR3s from RNA. For one-step reverse transcription and amplification, roughly 95-400 ng of tissue mRNA or PBMC total RNA was used. A single record per CDR3 protein comes from TCRdb applying MiXCR to the multiplex PCR reads. The table lists about 140,000 distinct CDR3 sequences, roughly two fifths of them singletons, with around 18% in the top ten. Concerning this clonotype: Its antigen is not identified.

Study outcomes and limitations: Tissue and blood shared very few CDR3 sequences. Non-neoplastic patients had below-expected tissue-blood divergence, while all gliomas exceeded expectation.

CDR1 and CDR2 (germline): DFQATT, SNEGSKA (reference sequence). CDR3 length equals 13 residues. V lost 1 base and J 4 bases, leaving 10 bases between the germline ends. The chain combines TRBV20-1 with TRBJ1-1; weak D call: TRBD1 (5 bases). The TCR was taken from a human donor with low-grade glioma or glioblastoma, undergoing nonglioma brain surgery, or in good health (not recorded which). Input material: glioma tissue, nonneoplastic brain tissue, or PBMCs (not recorded which). The CDR3 region is CSARGMQGTEAFF. Written as DNA, the CDR3 is TGCAGTGCTAGAGGGATGCAGGGCACTGAAGCTTTCTTT.